This T cell receptor beta chain was retrieved from a study of cytomegalovirus exposure and HLA in healthy donors. Notes on the study in general: Information on immune exposure was restricted to one variable (CMV serostatus). Upon later analysis, HLA-associated TCR beta chains proved more clonally expanded than other, equally common chains.

Germline V gene data show CDR1 as MNHEY and CDR2 as SVGAGI. The CDR3 runs 15 residues. Trimming cost V 7 bases and J 4 bases, with 19 bases left between them. Primers: 60 Vbeta forward and 13 Jbeta reverse. Clones were sequenced by immunoSEQ multiplex PCR, and TCRdb holds only the in-frame ones, with some missing. The repertoire includes more than 200,000 clones, 70% to 85% of them detected once, and 0.2% to 0.25% sits in the top ten. Remarks on this clone: Its matching antigen is unknown.

The sequence was collected from a girl between 2 and 10 years old in good health and CMV-seronegative. Sequenced: PBMCs. The rearrangement uses TRBV6-5 and TRBJ1-1; possibly TRBD1 for D (6 bases). CDR3 protein: CASTRFKTRGTEAFF. As DNA, the CDR3 is TGTGCCAGCACCAGATTTAAGACCAGGGGCACTGAAGCTTTCTTT.